This T cell receptor beta chain was sequenced during a study of cytomegalovirus exposure and HLA in healthy donors (dated by TCRdb to about 2017). Study-wide context: In an earlier analysis of 450 to 750 of the donors, under 300 Gb of sequence data and just under 120 million unique TCR beta sequences from 150 million to 200 million T cells were reported. The number of donors typed differed by locus, with 629-630 for A, B, C, DRB1 and DQB1, more than 500 for DQA1, about 610 for DPA1, and over 400 for DPB1. In the later analysis, no new phenotypic data were used to find candidate immune exposures; instead, reliance was placed on TCR beta sequences and their occurrence across donors. A handful of DR-DQ haplotypes were handled as single units for association and clustering because linkage in the cohort was strong. Among some 410 genotyped donors of the cohort, an average of around 220,000 unique TCR beta nucleotide sequences was sequenced per donor, of which 15% to 20% were non-productive. Around 330 gigabases of sequencing data and tens of millions of unique TCR sequences made up an early release that covered nearly 650 HLA-typed donors. Both class I and class II loci were covered by HLA typing, at four-digit resolution. A later analysis re-examined previously published TCR beta repertoires from roughly 650 donors and added high-resolution HLA genotyping to investigate patterns of TCR occurrence. In addition to the first cohort of 666 subjects, a separate validation cohort of approximately 120 different subjects was used. The aim of the study was to test whether cataloging public T cell receptors could identify signatures of past pathogen exposure. The T cell repertoires of roughly 660 subjects were profiled by immunosequencing and related to cytomegalovirus serostatus. An earlier analysis of 587 of the donors used high-throughput TCR beta sequencing to judge whether each TCR beta V gene segment behaved as functional or pseudogenic. In a later genetic analysis, genome-wide SNP genotypes for about three fifths of the 666 donors were used, and that subset was treated as a discovery cohort. Alongside the repertoire data, information on donor age, sex, ethnicity and CMV serostatus was compiled. The genetic ancestry cluster associated with self-reported Caucasian donors included roughly 84% of the roughly 360 genotyped donors. The study combined high-throughput TCR immunosequencing, statistical association of individual TCRs with disease status, and machine learning to predict cytomegalovirus infection status. All discovery cohort repertoires had been generated using a single sequencing platform. What the work shows at the level of the full study, not this receptor alone: Specific HLA alleles were associated with around 18,000 TCR beta sequences at a false discovery rate of 0.05 in a later analysis. Roughly uniform sequencing depth across donors was assumed in presence/absence analyses, although this assumption may not hold. In a later analysis, TCR association rates were found to vary across HLA loci, with the most associated TCRs seen for DRB1 alleles and the fewest for HLA-C alleles. According to a later genetic analysis, donors in an Asian-associated ancestry cluster had fewer N-insertions in productive TCRs than the approximately 630-donor mean. In an earlier analysis of some 500 of the donors, most TCR beta V segments appeared in productive rearrangements about 90% or about 30% of the time, broadly matching IMGT annotations. In a later analysis, HLA-associated TCR beta chains showed more clonal expansion and lower generation probabilities than non-associated chains that were equally common. Several of the top co-occurrence clusters appeared to be linked to parvovirus B19, influenza, CMV and Epstein-Barr virus, according to a later analysis. Some IMGT-functional V segments, including TRBV6-2 and TRBV6-3, could not be told apart with the 87-base-pair reads, so those segments were excluded. In both the original and validation cohorts, the classifier was reported to diagnose cytomegalovirus status with high specificity and sensitivity. Most TCR sequences were seen in very few donors, while some public TCRs were found in many individuals. Correlated functional status among segregating V segments might be attributable to linkage disequilibrium, but an unknown experimental factor could not be ruled out. A further reported finding was that TCR beta sequences accurately predicted the HLA-A and HLA-B alleles for most subjects in the first cohort. According to the authors, the approach could potentially be generalized to other disease states and immunological phenotypes. This cohort had only TCR beta chains sequenced, and the lack of alpha or paired-chain data limited which features could be detected. A later genetic analysis associated a missense DCLRE1C variant with V-gene and J-gene trimming of TCR beta chains, and an independent cohort replicated the association. Because some donors lacked HLA typing at each locus, the association tests relied only on the typed subset. In the study, approximately 160 TCR beta chains were listed as associated with cytomegalovirus. A few of the identified cytomegalovirus-associated TCR beta chains were confirmed in vitro to be specific for cytomegalovirus antigens. The sequencing pipeline was judged likely to have produced a cluster of highly shared sequence variants as a technical artifact. CMV serostatus was the only immune exposure information available for the cohort. Strong co-occurrence of HLA alleles, especially DR and DQ, made assigning TCR associations to individual alleles difficult. The earlier analysis of nearly 600 of the donors excluded some 15 rarely observed V segments, including chromosome 9 orphons, because counts were too low. A later analysis found that most CMV-associated TCR beta chains appeared HLA-restricted, with HLA associations seemingly driven largely by CMV exposure.

The cohort consisted of 650 to 850 healthy bone marrow donors. At the time of sampling, every cohort member was nominally healthy, though immune exposures that went unrecorded were likely present. The donor tested CMV seronegative, placing the donor among the 350 or so seronegative members of the cohort. Every donor gave a peripheral blood sample, and the peripheral blood mononuclear cells from that sample were used for TCR beta sequencing. The Qiagen DNeasy Blood Extraction Kit was used to extract genomic DNA from the blood cell samples. This clone appeared a few times. Its binding antigen is unknown. The input lacks base qualities; no much larger clone sits a single base away. Cut back by 5 bases and 0 bases, the V and J ends lie 11 bases apart. From the germline V gene (reference sequence), CDR1 is SEHNR and CDR2 is FQNEAQ. The CDR3 sequence holds 15 residues, the cysteine and phenylalanine included. Only the CDR3 portion is preserved as DNA: 45 bases, with reading frame beginning at the first base.

The library relied on the immunoSEQ multiplex PCR assay. For the multiplex PCR, a mixture combining 60 forward primers for TCR Vbeta segments and 13 reverse primers for TCR Jbeta segments was used. A multiplex PCR assay on genomic DNA amplified the CDR3 region of rearranged TCR beta genes. On the Illumina HiSeq System, the amplified TCR beta libraries were sequenced as 87-base-pair reads. The authors' pipeline ran thus. Across the roughly 700 repertoires, a later analysis counted some 81 million unique TCR beta chains, 9.5 million to 12 million of which were shared by at least two donors. Raw reads were error-corrected and collapsed into unique sequences by a nearest-neighbor algorithm in which closely related sequences were merged to remove PCR and sequencing errors. CDR3 sequences were aligned to IMGT reference sequences to assign V, D and J gene segments. For a sequence to be retained, a match of at least six nucleotides to both a V gene segment and a J gene segment was required. Rearrangements were called productive when the CDR3 lacked stop codons and stayed in frame with V and J; all others were non-productive. CDR3 was defined according to IMGT convention as the region running from the second conserved V-encoded cysteine to the conserved J-encoded phenylalanine. Sequences without an unambiguous match to a single V gene segment were excluded from the earlier analysis of over 500 of the donors. In an earlier analysis of several hundred of the donors, V segments were called functional above 56.7% productive rearrangements and were called segregating when the between-donor standard deviation exceeded 5%. To diagnose cytomegalovirus status from the catalog of TCR beta chain sequences, a statistical classification framework was built. In a later analysis, TCR nucleotide sequences were compared against IMGT/GENE-DB human TR gene sequences so that V and J genes could be assigned. Using the TCRdist pipeline, a later analysis assigned CDR3 sequences along with most-parsimonious VDJ recombination scenarios. A later analysis defined each TCR beta chain by its CDR3 amino acid sequence plus V-gene family, and excluded reads lacking a unique V-gene family. In a later analysis, a few hundred highly shared, low-generation-probability nucleotide sequences were removed to address suspected cross-contamination and a sequencing artifact. A later analysis calculated a clonal expansion index for each public chain from normalized within-repertoire ranks of inferred template counts. In a later analysis, generation probabilities were computed with a VDJ recombination model fitted to out-of-frame rearrangements, and the resulting probabilities were checked against IGoR. Hypergeometric tests were used in a later analysis to score TCR-TCR, TCR-HLA and TCR-CMV co-occurrence, with a repertoire-size bias correction applied to the TCR pairs. In a later analysis, false discovery rates were estimated by permuting HLA or CMV assignments 20 times. In a later analysis, co-occurring TCRs were grouped with DBSCAN, and TCRdist sequence similarity was added when clustering was performed within HLA-allele-positive subsets. Co-occurrence clustering excluded repertoires with fewer than 30,000 or more than 120,000 public chains, plus five with anomalous nucleotide sharing. Drawn from immuneACCESS, this table holds only the in-frame rearrangements with V and J called that TCRdb kept. Clones are partly lost; checked studies trace under half to an unresolved V gene and leave the rest unexplained. Clone size and the V and J calls come from that table; the DNA yielded D and trimming. In this sample the table shows about 170,000 clones, roughly 60% of which occur a single time. The ten largest clonotypes hold 2.5% to 3% of the sample.

The TCR was taken from a man aged 40-55 years in good health and CMV-seronegative. The chain couples TRBV7-9 to TRBJ1-3; tentative D gene TRBD1, with 5 bases matching. Sequenced: PBMCs. The CDR3 protein: CASSPGTYSGNTIYF. The DNA sequence follows: TGTGCCAGCAGCCCGGGGACTTACTCTGGAAACACCATATATTTT.